This entry lists 13 T cell receptor beta chains sequenced from one sample in a study of regulatory T cells in long-lasting Graves disease. Building of the TCR beta libraries involved iRepertoire HTBI primers and Arm-PCR of CDR3 regions. TCRdb re-called the multiplex PCR reads with MiXCR, one entry per CDR3 protein. The table shows 350,000 to 450,000 distinct CDR3 sequences, with around 14% occurring only once. Time point here: newly diagnosed GD, antithyroid drugs for less than 3 months. The TCR library was prepared using RNA isolated from PBMCs. This same sample was also part of a study on T cells in Graves' hyperthyroidism and ophthalmopathy.

The starting material was peripheral blood mononuclear cells (PBMCs), obtained at new diagnosis, from a patient treated with antithyroid drugs. These receptors all come from a woman under 40 with Graves disease.

This clonotype was seen only a few times. The gene calls are TRBV18 and TRBJ1-5, with D unclear. This CDR3 region has 14 residues. Germline CDR1 is KGHSH and CDR2 is LQKENI. V was clipped by 2 bases and J by 0 bases, with 5 bases between them. CDR3 nucleotide sequence: TGTGCCAGCTCACCAGGGTTTAGCAATCAGCCCCAGCATTTT. Translation: CASSPGFSNQPQHF.

Points on this clonotype: This may be a read error: a much more frequent sequence differs by one nucleotide. The CDR3 does not end in the conserved phenylalanine or tryptophan, so this is likely a read error. The V call is TRBV20-1, the J call TRBJ2-3, with a possible D match to TRBD2 (6 bases). This CDR3 is built from 18 residues. V was pared by 0 bases and J by 2 bases, with 21 bases between. From germline, CDR1 is DFQATT and CDR2 SNEGSKA (reference sequence). For the CDR3, the DNA is TGCAGTGCTAGAGATAGCGTCCAAGCGGGTGGATCCACAGATACGCAGTATCTT. Residues: CSARDSVQAGGSTDTQYL.

This chain uses TRBV20-1 with TRBJ2-7; the match to TRBD2 covers 7 bases. V lost 3 bases, J lost 3 bases, and 5 bases stayed unmatched. The germline V gene has CDR1 DFQATT and CDR2 SNEGSKA (reference sequence). There are 13 residues in the CDR3. As DNA, the CDR3 is TGCAGTGCTAGTGTAGGGGACTACTACGAGCAGTACTTC. Residues: CSASVGDYYEQYF.

V and J are TRBV19 and TRBJ1-3; D gene unclear. Deletions cut 5 bases from V and 0 bases from J, with 11 bases between. Germline CDR1 LNHDA, CDR2 SQIVND (reference sequence). CDR3 length equals 15 residues. Here the CDR3 reads CASSESIGSGNTIYF. In DNA, the CDR3 is TGTGCCAGTAGTGAATCTATCGGCTCTGGAAACACCATATATTTT.

This clonotype has just a few counts. The chain joins TRBV27 to TRBJ2-5; TRBD2 might be the D (5 bases). The CDR3 has 15 amino acids. V was clipped by 8 bases and J by 1 base, with 17 bases between them. Germline loops: CDR1 MNHEY, CDR2 SMNVEV (reference sequence). The CDR3 DNA reads as TGTGCCAGCTGCCCCTTAGGAGGAGTCCAAGAGACCCAGTACTTC. Its translation is CASCPLGGVQETQYF.

The gene calls are TRBV7-2 and TRBJ2-1, with D unresolved. Germline V CDR1 and CDR2: SGHTA, FQGNSA. Between the trimmed V and J ends, which lost 5 bases and 9 bases, there was a span of 11 bases. The CDR3 is made up of 12 amino acids. CDR3 sequence: CASSPWVGEQFF. The CDR3 nucleotides read TGTGCCAGCAGCCCTTGGGTGGGTGAGCAGTTCTTC.

The CDR3 sequence: CASSEEGRGQDYGYTF. The CDR3 DNA reads as TGTGCCAGCAGTGAAGAGGGCAGGGGGCAGGACTATGGCTACACCTTC. V gene TRBV6-1 combines with J gene TRBJ1-2; the match to TRBD1 covers 8 bases. Germline CDR1 is MNHNS and CDR2 is SASEGT. J gave up 3 bases and V 1 base, and 7 bases lay outside the gene matches. The CDR3 is 16 amino acids.

This clonotype was seen repeatedly, ten times or more. The V gene is TRBV5-1, the J gene TRBJ2-7; D unclear. V was trimmed by 0 bases and J by 7 bases, leaving 20 bases between them. CDR1 is SGHRS and CDR2 is YFSETQ in the germline V gene. CDR3 size: 16 residues. In nucleotides, the CDR3 is TGCGCCAGCAGCTTGGACAGAGATGATCTTTCGGGTGAGCAGTACTTC. It translates to CASSLDRDDLSGEQYF.

This clonotype has more than one count but fewer than ten. This sequence joins TRBV25-1 and TRBJ1-1; D uncertain. The V and J ends lost 2 bases and 8 bases respectively, with 21 bases between them. The germline V gene encodes CDR1 MGHDK and CDR2 SYGVNS. This CDR3 spans 16 amino acids. The CDR3, as DNA: TGTGCCAGCAGTGAAGGTCGTCGGGCCAGCCCGGCCGAAGCTTTCTTT. This gives the protein CASSEGRRASPAEAFF.

This clonotype was counted between two and nine times. A much more abundant neighbour one base away suggests this may be a read error. The chain recombines TRBV5-4 with TRBJ2-7; 7 nucleotides line up with TRBD1. The V and J ends lost 2 bases and 3 bases, in that order; junction bases with no gene match: 5. The length of the CDR3 is 14 residues. CDR1 and CDR2 from the germline V gene are SGHNT and YYREEE (reference sequence). CDR3 sequence (DNA): TGTGCCAGCAGCTTTGGGACAGACCTCTACGAGCAGTACTTC. Protein product: CASSFGTDLYEQYF.

This chain connects TRBV20-1 to TRBJ2-1; D is ambiguous. This CDR3 has 13 residues. CDR1 and CDR2 from the germline V gene are DFQATT and SNEGSKA (reference sequence). Trimming shortened V by 0 bases and J by 6 bases, and 9 bases separated the two germline ends. For the CDR3, the DNA is TGCAGTGCTAGAGATGGGGTGGGCAATGAGCAGTTCTTC. This translates into CSARDGVGNEQFF.

This clonotype was counted a few times. This chain connects TRBV20-1 to TRBJ1-2; D gene unclear. Germline V gives CDR1 DFQATT, CDR2 SNEGSKA (reference sequence). V lost 5 bases and J lost 6, with 16 bases in between. CDR3 length: 13 residues. The CDR3 DNA follows: TGCAGTGCTCCTAGAGTGATCCCTAATGGCTACACCTTC. The encoded protein is CSAPRVIPNGYTF.

This clonotype occurred a few times. The rearrangement joins TRBV2 to TRBJ2-2, with D maybe TRBD2 (6 bases). The V gene lost 1 base and the J gene lost 7 bases, with 13 bases spanning the gap. The CDR3 is 15 residues long. The germline V gene encodes CDR1 SNHLY and CDR2 FYNNEI. The DNA for the CDR3 is TGTGCCAGCAGTGAAGGGGACTCCTGGGTCGGGGAGCTGTTTTTT. Residues: CASSEGDSWVGELFF.